The present TCR beta chain was sequenced within a study of blood T cell repertoires in COVID-19. Study summary: The United States, Italy and Spain were the sources of the acute and convalescent COVID-19 samples. T cells, B-cell-depleted T cells, or PBMCs supplied cDNA or gDNA.

Cohorts were determined from participant-reported clinical history. This clone was seen only a few times. In the original workflow: Reference gene primers were amplified, and this amplification served to estimate nucleated cell counts. Sequencing was performed with immunoSEQ multiplex PCR; in TCRdb, only in-frame clones are kept and a portion is missing. The D gene and trimming were derived from the DNA, and the V and J assignments and clone size from that table. The sample yields some 190,000 clones, more than 75% seen once. The CDR3 is made up of 16 amino acids. The germline V gene has CDR1 KGHDR and CDR2 SFDVKD. V was clipped by 2 bases and J by 5 bases, with 15 bases between them.

The sequence was collected from a woman aged 45-59 years with acute COVID-19. V usage is TRBV24-1 and J usage is TRBJ1-5, with no clear D. Input material: PBMCs or T cells enriched from blood (not recorded which). The CDR3 here is CATSDSYRDSDQPQHF. The CDR3 DNA is TGTGCCACCAGTGATTCCTACCGGGATTCGGATCAGCCCCAGCATTTT.